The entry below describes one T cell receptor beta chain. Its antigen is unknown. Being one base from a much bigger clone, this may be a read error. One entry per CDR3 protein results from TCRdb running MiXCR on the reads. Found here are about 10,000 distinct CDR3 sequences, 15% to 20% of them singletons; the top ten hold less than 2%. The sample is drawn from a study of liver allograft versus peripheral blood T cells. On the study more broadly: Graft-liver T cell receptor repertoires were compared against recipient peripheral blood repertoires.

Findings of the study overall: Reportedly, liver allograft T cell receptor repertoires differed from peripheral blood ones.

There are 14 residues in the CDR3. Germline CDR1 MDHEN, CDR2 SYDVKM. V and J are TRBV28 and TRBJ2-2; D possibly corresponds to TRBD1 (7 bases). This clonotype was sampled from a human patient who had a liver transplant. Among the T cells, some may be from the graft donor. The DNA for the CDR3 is TGTGTCAGCAGGGGGACCGCGGGGACCGGGGAGCTGTTTTTT. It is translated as CVSRGTAGTGELFF.